One sample yielded the 26 T cell receptor beta chains listed below, sequenced in a study of Graves' ophthalmopathy and Graves' hyperthyroidism. As the template, RNA transcripts were used to amplify TCR beta CDR3 regions. Scientists carried out first-round RT-PCR using HTBI primers and then a second-round multiplex PCR. TCRdb re-called the multiplex PCR reads through MiXCR, storing one row per CDR3 protein. The sample consists of roughly 480,000 distinct CDR3 sequences, 13% to 15% of them appearing once. The sample was blood. These receptor sequences come from a woman in her twenties or thirties with Graves' ophthalmopathy.

Many counts were recorded for this clonotype. The rearrangement links TRBV6-1 to TRBJ1-2; 8 positions match TRBD1. Germline-derived CDR1 and CDR2 are MNHNS and SASEGT. V lost 5 bases and J lost 3; bases outside the gene matches: 11. The CDR3 spans 16 residues. CDR3 protein: CASSQHRTDRDYGYTF. The CDR3, as DNA: TGTGCCAGCAGTCAACACAGAACGGACAGGGACTATGGCTACACCTTC.

The table lists this clonotype with many counts. This chain joins TRBV28 and TRBJ2-2; 7 bases are a match to TRBD1. J was trimmed by 5 bases and V by 4 bases; bases with no gene match: 7. The CDR3 consists of 15 residues. From germline, CDR1 is MDHEN and CDR2 SYDVKM. The CDR3 DNA follows: TGTGCCAGCAGTTACGCCTACAGGGGAACCGGGGAGCTGTTTTTT. It yields the protein CASSYAYRGTGELFF.

The CDR3 coding sequence is TGTGCCAGCTCACCTTACGGGACGGAAATCTCTGGGGCCAACGTCCTGACTTTC. As protein: CASSPYGTEISGANVLTF. The chain links TRBV18 to TRBJ2-6; D is tentatively TRBD1 or TRBD2 (5 bases each). The CDR3 loop spans 18 amino acids. Germline CDR1 and CDR2: KGHSH and LQKENI. Trimming shortened V by 3 bases and J by 0 bases, and 15 bases separated the two germline ends.

This clonotype has at least ten counts. V is TRBV27 and J is TRBJ2-7, with D unclear. Germline-derived CDR1 and CDR2 are MNHEY and SMNVEV (reference sequence). The CDR3 has 11 residues. V lost 8 bases and J 0 bases, leaving 5 bases between the germline ends. The CDR3 DNA sequence: TGTGCCAGCGACTGCTCCTACGAGCAGTACTTC. This codes for CASDCSYEQYF.

This clonotype occurred many times. The rearrangement links TRBV6-5 to TRBJ2-5; no clear D gene. This CDR3 is 13 amino acids long. CDR1 is MNHEY and CDR2 is SVGAGI in the germline V gene. With 6 bases removed from V and 0 bases from J, the gap between germline ends came to 8 bases. CDR3 protein: CASSGNDQETQYF. CDR3 sequence (DNA): TGTGCCAGCAGCGGAAATGACCAAGAGACCCAGTACTTC.

This clonotype was found many times. V is TRBV11-3 and J is TRBJ1-1; D call uncertain. In germline, CDR1 is SGHNT, CDR2 YENEEA. The V gene lost 2 bases and the J gene lost 6 bases, with 4 bases spanning the gap. The CDR3 has 11 residues. CDR3 bases: TGTGCCAGCAGCTTAAACGCTGAAGCTTTCTTT. Protein: CASSLNAEAFF.

This clonotype was counted at least ten times. The chain uses TRBV19 and TRBJ1-1; perhaps TRBD1 as D (5 bases). The CDR3 spans 15 residues. Trimming removed 0 bases at V and 0 bases at J, with 8 bases between. The germline V gene has CDR1 LNHDA and CDR2 SQIVND (reference sequence). This chain's CDR3 is CASSIEGHLNTEAFF. CDR3 DNA: TGTGCCAGTAGTATAGAAGGACACCTGAACACTGAAGCTTTCTTT.

V and J are TRBV5-1 and TRBJ1-1; D is possibly TRBD1 (5 bases). Trimming took 9 bases from V and 0 from J, leaving 12 bases between them. The CDR3 extends over 13 amino acids. The germline CDR1 and CDR2 sequences are SGHRS and YFSETQ. The chain's CDR3 is CANRTKLNTEAFF. The DNA for the CDR3 is TGCGCCAACAGGACCAAATTGAACACTGAAGCTTTCTTT.

This clonotype occurred many times. The V and J genes are TRBV20-1 and TRBJ1-1, with 12 bases fitting TRBD1. Losses at the gene ends were 6 bases for V and 6 bases for J; bases not matched to a gene: 5. CDR1 DFQATT and CDR2 SNEGSKA come from the germline V gene (reference sequence). This CDR3 has 13 residues. The CDR3 DNA reads as TGCAGTGCAACCGGGACAGGGGGCTCTGAAGCTTTCTTT. This encodes CSATGTGGSEAFF.

This clonotype was seen ten or more times. The chain employs TRBV30 and TRBJ1-2; D unclear. The ends were cut back, 1 base at V and 5 bases at J, with 14 bases in the middle. This CDR3 spans 14 amino acids. Germline-derived CDR1 and CDR2 are GTSNPN and SVGIG (reference sequence). The CDR3 DNA follows: TGTGCCTGGAGTGCCGACCTGGGTCCATATGGCTACACCTTC. It translates to CAWSADLGPYGYTF.

There are many counts of this clonotype. The chain combines TRBV6-1 with TRBJ1-5; the D is unclear. The CDR3 loop spans 15 amino acids. Trimming pared 4 bases from V and 0 bases from J, leaving 10 bases between. Germline V CDR1 and CDR2: MNHNS, SASEGT. CDR3 coding DNA: TGTGCCAGCAGTGGGCAGAATGATAGCAATCAGCCCCAGCATTTT. It is translated as CASSGQNDSNQPQHF.

CDR3 protein: CASSRGGSFSSYEQYF. The CDR3 DNA follows: TGTGCCAGCAGTAGAGGGGGATCGTTTAGCTCCTACGAGCAGTACTTC. This rearrangement joins TRBV28 to TRBJ2-7; perhaps TRBD1 as D (6 bases). There are 16 residues in the CDR3. V was trimmed by 5 bases and J by 0 bases, leaving 17 bases between them. Germline V gives CDR1 MDHEN, CDR2 SYDVKM.

This clonotype was detected many times. J is TRBJ1-1 and V is TRBV28, with 9 bases aligning to TRBD1. V shed 4 bases, J shed 1 base, and the junction held 7 bases outside the gene matches. Germline V lookup: CDR1 MDHEN, CDR2 SYDVKM. This CDR3 has 16 amino acids. The CDR3 nucleotides are TGTGCCAGCAGTTCCTTACAGGGGGCAGGGAACACTGAAGCTTTCTTT. It encodes CASSSLQGAGNTEAFF.

This clonotype was counted many times. This chain's CDR3 is CASRTGLSSYNEQFF. CDR3 DNA: TGTGCCAGCAGGACAGGGCTTAGCTCCTACAATGAGCAGTTCTTC. This chain connects TRBV27 to TRBJ2-1; 7 positions match TRBD1. Germline values: CDR1 MNHEY, CDR2 SMNVEV (reference sequence). The trim removed 6 bases at V and 0 bases at J, leaving 5 bases unmatched. The CDR3 has 15 amino acids.

A word on this clonotype: A much more abundant neighbour one base away suggests this may be a read error. The rearrangement joins TRBV20-1 to TRBJ2-7; D unresolved. The CDR3 totals 14 residues. Between the trimmed V and J ends, which lost 3 bases and 2 bases, there was a span of 14 bases. The germline V gene encodes CDR1 DFQATT and CDR2 SNEGSKA (reference sequence). The CDR3 nucleotides are TGCAGTGCTAGGGCGCAGATCCTAACCTACGAGCAGTACTTC. The encoded protein is CSARAQILTYEQYF.

This clonotype was observed many times. The rearrangement links TRBV28 to TRBJ1-2; a weak D match, TRBD1 (6 bases). The germline CDR1 and CDR2 sequences are MDHEN and SYDVKM. The V end was cut by 2 bases, the J end by 4 bases, with 11 bases between. There are 14 residues in the CDR3. This CDR3 is CASSLRGDRYGYTF. DNA of the CDR3: TGTGCCAGCAGTTTAAGGGGGGACCGCTATGGCTACACCTTC.

This clonotype was counted at least ten times. V and J are TRBV2 and TRBJ1-2; D is unclear. The CDR3 runs to 15 residues. Trimming removed 3 bases from V and 3 bases from J, with 14 bases in between. Germline CDR1 SNHLY, CDR2 FYNNEI. This chain's CDR3 is CASSDMEVVDYGYTF. The CDR3, as DNA: TGTGCCAGCAGTGATATGGAAGTAGTCGACTATGGCTACACCTTC.

This clonotype was counted at least ten times. The rearrangement uses TRBV6-5 and TRBJ1-5; unclear D gene. Trimming shortened V by 2 bases and J by 3 bases, and 14 bases separated the two germline ends. CDR1 and CDR2 (germline): MNHEY, SVGAGI. CDR3 length: 16 residues. The CDR3 protein is CASSYPTRNLNQPQHF. CDR3 in DNA: TGTGCCAGCAGTTACCCCACACGGAACCTCAATCAGCCCCAGCATTTT.

This clonotype has at least ten counts. The rearrangement uses TRBV6-2 or TRBV6-3 and TRBJ1-1; 11 bases fit TRBD1. CDR1 is MNHEY, CDR2 SVGEGT, per germline. The CDR3 totals 18 residues. V gave up 2 bases and J gave up 1 base; unmatched junction bases: 9. CDR3: CASSYGIGQGASNTEAFF. The CDR3 DNA reads as TGTGCCAGCAGTTACGGGATCGGACAGGGGGCTTCGAACACTGAAGCTTTCTTT.

There are a few counts of this clonotype. The chain carries TRBV20-1 and TRBJ1-1; no clear D. The CDR3 is 10 residues long. Germline assignment: CDR1 DFQATT and CDR2 SNEGSKA (reference sequence). Trimming removed 4 bases from V and 3 bases from J, with 3 bases in between. CDR3 protein: CSAKHTEAFF. CDR3 DNA sequence: TGCAGTGCTAAGCACACTGAAGCTTTCTTT.

This clonotype was seen many times. The chain combines TRBV9 with TRBJ2-5; 12 bases are a match to TRBD2. V shed 0 bases and J 3 bases; nucleotides not matched to a gene: 0. Germline CDR1 and CDR2: SGDLS and YYNGEE. The CDR3 is 15 amino acids. CDR3 DNA: TGTGCCAGCAGCGTAGGACTAGCGGGGGAAGAGACCCAGTACTTC. Amino acid sequence: CASSVGLAGEETQYF.

This clonotype was seen only a few times. The chain is built from TRBV19 and TRBJ1-6, with D hard to call. CDR3 length: 10 residues. The germline gives CDR1 LNHDA, CDR2 SQIVND (reference sequence). Trimming shortened V by 7 bases and J by 14 bases, and 9 bases separated the two germline ends. The CDR3 region has the DNA TGTGCCAGTATTTCGGTTGCCCTCCACTTT. It translates to CASISVALHF. Based on the CDR3 plus reference TRBV19 and TRBJ1-6, the full variable domain is DGGITQSPKYLFRKEGQNVTLSCEQNLNHDAMYWYRQDPGQGLRLIYYSQIVNDFQKGDIAEGYSVSREKKESFPLTVTSAQKNPTAFYLCASISVALHFGNGTRLTVT.

This clonotype was observed at least ten times. The genes are TRBV28 and TRBJ1-1; D gene ambiguous. From germline, CDR1 is MDHEN and CDR2 SYDVKM. CDR3 length: 14 residues. V was pared by 6 bases and J by 0 bases, with 11 bases between. The CDR3 DNA sequence: TGTGCCAGCAGACCCGGAGGCATGAACACTGAAGCTTTCTTT. Residues: CASRPGGMNTEAFF.

This clonotype showed up just a few times. This chain connects TRBV7-6 to TRBJ1-1; no clear D gene. The CDR3 is 16 amino acids. Trimming left V 5 bases short and J 1 base short, with 17 bases between. Per the germline V gene, CDR1 is SGHVS and CDR2 is FNYEAQ. The CDR3 DNA follows: TGTGCCAGCAGCCACCTGGACGGCTGGGGGAACACTGAAGCTTTCTTT. Its translation: CASSHLDGWGNTEAFF.

This rearrangement joins TRBV6-1 to TRBJ1-1; no firm D call. The CDR3 is 15 residues long. The V end lost 6 bases, the J end lost 2 bases, and 16 bases lay between the germline ends. The germline V gene has CDR1 MNHNS and CDR2 SASEGT. This chain's CDR3 is CASRSHGRTNTEAFF. CDR3 sequence (DNA): TGTGCCAGCAGATCCCACGGGAGGACCAACACTGAAGCTTTCTTT.

At least ten counts were recorded for this clonotype. The chain joins TRBV12-3 or TRBV12-4 to TRBJ2-7, with TRBD1 matching over 10 bases. This CDR3 is 14 amino acids long. Trimming at V came to 6 bases and at J to 5 bases, leaving 7 bases not matched to a gene. CDR3 in amino acids: CASSTDRGRNEQYF. CDR3 nucleotides: TGTGCCAGCAGCACGGACAGGGGGAGGAACGAGCAGTACTTC.